The sample holds one count of the clone carrying this T cell receptor beta chain. What it binds is not known. This sample is drawn from a study of OX40 agonist ivuxolimab in advanced cancers. Study information: Ivuxolimab was administered intravenously to patients at 0.01 to 10 mg/kg every 2 weeks. Among those treated, three patients had partial responses, one with hepatocellular carcinoma and two with cutaneous melanoma.

Data came from immunoSEQ multiplex PCR; TCRdb stores just in-frame clones and leaves some out. Of 66,000 or so clones listed, 80% to 85% are singletons. Whole-study results and caveats: The work left the antigen specificity of expanded peripheral T cells undetermined.

The sequence was obtained from an adult with an advanced solid tumor such as melanoma, head and neck, liver or kidney cancer. The sequenced sample was CD4+ or CD8+ T cells sorted from blood, obtained in a trial of the OX40 agonist ivuxolimab.

The CDR3 here is CASSLQGSYEQYF. The DNA of the CDR3 is TGTGCCAGCAGTTTACAGGGCTCCTACGAGCAGTACTTC. V and J are TRBV27 and TRBJ2-7, with TRBD1 as a possible D gene (5 bases). The ends were cut back, 2 bases at V and 0 bases at J, with 5 bases in the middle. CDR3 length: 13 amino acids. From germline, CDR1 is MNHEY and CDR2 SMNVEV (reference sequence).